This TCR beta chain was captured in a study of shared clonotypes between healthy human individuals. Turning to the study itself: The plates for each donor numbered three CD4 naive, three CD4 memory, two CD8 naive and one CD8 memory. Overall study findings and caveats: The expectation was that sequencing depth would affect clonotype sharing among donors.

Comments on this clone: What it recognizes is unknown.

V was clipped by 11 bases and J by 7 bases, with 18 bases between them. CDR3 length equals 14 residues. CDR1 is MNHNY and CDR2 is SVGAGI in the germline V gene (reference sequence). Sequenced by immunoSEQ multiplex PCR; TCRdb stores in-frame clones only, minus some. The sample lists a few million clones, approximately 95% occurring once. CD4+ cells were split into CD45RA+ naive and CD45RA-negative memory subsets. This chain joins TRBV6-6 and TRBJ1-6, with D perhaps matching TRBD1 (5 bases). The receptor was isolated from a man aged 18 to 30 in good health. Some clones in this sample may be carry-over from other donors' samples. The source material was naive CD4+ T cells from PBMCs. Subset meaning: CD45RA+ positively selected. CDR3 coding DNA: TGTGCCGGCGCAGGCCGGGGACGGAATTCACCCCTCCACTTT. It is translated as CAGAGRGRNSPLHF.